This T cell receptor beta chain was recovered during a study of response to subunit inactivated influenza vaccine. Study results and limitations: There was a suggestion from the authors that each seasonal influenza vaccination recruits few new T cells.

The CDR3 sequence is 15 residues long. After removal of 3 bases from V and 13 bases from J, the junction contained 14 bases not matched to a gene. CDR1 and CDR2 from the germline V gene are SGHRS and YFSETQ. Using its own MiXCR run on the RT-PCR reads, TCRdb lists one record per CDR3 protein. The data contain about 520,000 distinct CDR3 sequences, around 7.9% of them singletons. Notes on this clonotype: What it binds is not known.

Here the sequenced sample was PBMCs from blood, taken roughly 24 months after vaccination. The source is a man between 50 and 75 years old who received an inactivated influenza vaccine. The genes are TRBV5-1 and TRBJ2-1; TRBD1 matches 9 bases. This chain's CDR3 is CASSSGTGSRQGQFF. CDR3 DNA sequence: TGCGCCAGCAGCTCCGGGACAGGGTCTCGCCAAGGACAGTTCTTC.